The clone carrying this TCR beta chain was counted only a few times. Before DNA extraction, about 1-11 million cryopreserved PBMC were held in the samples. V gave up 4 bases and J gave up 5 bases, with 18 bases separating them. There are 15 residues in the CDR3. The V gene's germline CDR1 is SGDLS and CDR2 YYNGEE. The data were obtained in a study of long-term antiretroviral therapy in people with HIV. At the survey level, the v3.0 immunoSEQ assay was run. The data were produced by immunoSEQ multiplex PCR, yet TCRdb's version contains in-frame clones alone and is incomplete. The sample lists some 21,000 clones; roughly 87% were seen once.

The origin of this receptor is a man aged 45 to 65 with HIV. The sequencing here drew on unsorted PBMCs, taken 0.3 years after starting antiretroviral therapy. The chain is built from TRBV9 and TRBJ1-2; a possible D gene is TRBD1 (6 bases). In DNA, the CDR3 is TGTGCCAGCAGCACCAACAGGGATAGTCTTTATGGCTACACCTTC. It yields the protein CASSTNRDSLYGYTF.